This TCR beta chain appears in the sequencing data of a study of blood T cells in healthy people across ages. Points from the study as a whole: Both higher diversity and more naive CD4+ cells marked long-lived donors when set against aged donors.

Germline V gene data show CDR1 as DFQATT and CDR2 as SNEGSKA (reference sequence). V lost 7 bases and J lost 6, with 13 bases in between. This CDR3 region has 12 residues. This clonotype was counted only a few times. Its antigen is as yet unknown. Primers used in a second PCR of about 6 to 11 cycles were a sample-barcoded 5' primer and a J-beta primer mix. A template-switch adaptor containing 12 random nucleotides labeled each cDNA molecule. A single record per CDR3 protein comes from TCRdb applying MiXCR to the 5' RACE reads. The table includes nearly 800,000 distinct CDR3 sequences, approximately 25% detected once. The same data also went into a second study, on T cells of mothers and their children. That work adds: A slight, non-significant increase in overlap was found for related mother-child pairs relative to unrelated pairs. No clones detected were persistent microchimeric T cell clones.

The chain combines TRBV20-1 with TRBJ2-1, with D perhaps TRBD2 (5 bases). The TCR sequence derives from a boy aged 5-17 years in good health. Sequencing was done on a sample of blood. The CDR3 DNA reads TGCAGTGGGGCGGGCGGACGCAATGAGCAGTTCTTC. The encoded protein is CSGAGGRNEQFF.